The 8 T cell receptor beta chains below come from one sample, sequenced in a study of blood T cell repertoires in COVID-19. Libraries were prepared by immunoSEQ multiplex PCR; TCRdb keeps only in-frame clonotypes and omits some of them. The sample has tens of thousands of clones, 80% to 90% seen once. The sequencing input was peripheral blood. These receptors all stem from a man at least 80 years old with acute or convalescent COVID-19.

The chain carries TRBV5-6 and TRBJ1-2, with D maybe TRBD1 (5 bases). The CDR3 is made up of 13 amino acids. CDR1 is SGHDT, CDR2 YYEEEE, per germline. The V gene lost 6 bases and the J gene lost 8 bases, with 17 bases spanning the gap. The CDR3 loop reads CASIPTGDSGYTF. In nucleotides, the CDR3 is TGTGCCAGCATCCCTACCGGGGACTCAGGCTACACCTTC.

The chain uses TRBV29-1 and TRBJ1-1; 9 nucleotides agree with TRBD1. Germline V CDR1 and CDR2: SQVTM, ANQGSEA. The CDR3 spans 13 residues. V was clipped by 7 bases and J by 3 bases; unmatched bases: 6. CDR3 loop: CSADRGGYTEAFF. The CDR3 DNA sequence: TGCAGCGCGGACAGGGGAGGTTACACTGAAGCTTTCTTT.

This chain uses TRBV6-5 with TRBJ1-6; TRBD1 might be the D (5 bases). V was cut by 8 bases and J by 3 bases, with 8 bases left in between. Germline V gives CDR1 MNHEY, CDR2 SVGAGI. The length of the CDR3 is 13 residues. CDR3 in amino acids: CASHRIYNSPLHF. The CDR3 nucleotides are TGTGCCAGCCACAGGATCTATAATTCACCCCTCCACTTT.

The rearrangement joins TRBV12-5 to TRBJ1-2, with D possibly matching TRBD1 (5 bases). V was clipped by 0 bases and J by 8 bases, with 13 bases between them. The CDR3 has 14 residues. Germline CDR1 is LGHNT and CDR2 is FRNRAP. The CDR3 DNA follows: TGTGCTAGTGGTTTGGTACAAGCGGGGGGAGGCTACACCTTC. Its protein product is CASGLVQAGGGYTF.

This clone was observed once. The gene calls are TRBV11-2 and TRBJ2-2; 11 positions match TRBD2. J gave up 7 bases and V 6 bases, and 7 bases lay outside the gene matches. The CDR3 covers 15 residues. Germline V gene data show CDR1 as SGHAT and CDR2 as FQNNGV. This CDR3 is CASRRTSGQYGELFF. As DNA, the CDR3 is TGTGCCAGCAGGAGGACTAGCGGGCAGTACGGGGAGCTGTTTTTT. The variable domain in full, with the rest retrieved from reference TRBV11-2 and TRBJ2-2, is EAGVAQSPRYKIIEKRQSVAFWCNPISGHATLYWYQQILGQGPKLLIQFQNNGVVDDSQLPKDRFSAERLKGVDSTLKIQPAKLEDSAVYLCASRRTSGQYGELFFGEGSRLTVL.

The genes are TRBV29-1 and TRBJ2-7; TRBD1 agrees at 7 bases. The CDR3 has 11 amino acids. After removal of 7 bases from V and 12 bases from J, the junction contained 12 bases not matched to a gene. Germline V gives CDR1 SQVTM, CDR2 ANQGSEA. CDR3 coding DNA: TGCAGCGGGGGGTTCGGGGACAGTATGTACTTC. It yields the protein CSGGFGDSMYF.

V and J are TRBV16 and TRBJ1-1, with D hard to call. The germline V and J ends were trimmed by 4 bases and 6 bases, with 12 bases remaining between them. The CDR3 totals 13 residues. The germline gives CDR1 KGHSY, CDR2 FQNENV. The CDR3 bases are TGTGCCAGCAGCCCCACGGGATTCGCTGAAGCTTTCTTT. Encoded protein: CASSPTGFAEAFF.

This clone has more than one count but fewer than ten. V is TRBV15 and J is TRBJ1-6; a possible D gene is TRBD1 (5 bases). With 0 bases removed from V and 11 bases from J, the gap between germline ends came to 17 bases. Germline V gene sequence: CDR1 LNHNV, CDR2 YYDKDF (reference sequence). This CDR3 comprises 16 residues. The CDR3 is CATSRDGDGRGTPLHF. The CDR3 DNA sequence: TGTGCCACCAGCAGAGATGGGGACGGACGCGGGACACCCCTCCACTTT.